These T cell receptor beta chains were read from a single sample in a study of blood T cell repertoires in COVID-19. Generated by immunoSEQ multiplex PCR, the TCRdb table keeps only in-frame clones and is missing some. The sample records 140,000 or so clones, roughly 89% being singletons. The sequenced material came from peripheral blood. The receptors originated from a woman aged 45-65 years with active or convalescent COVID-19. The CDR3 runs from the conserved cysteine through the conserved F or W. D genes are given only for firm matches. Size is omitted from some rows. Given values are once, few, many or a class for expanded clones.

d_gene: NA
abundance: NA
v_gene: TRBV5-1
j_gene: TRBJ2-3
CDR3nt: TGCGCCAGCCTCCGGGGATCTAGCACAGATACGCAGTATTTT
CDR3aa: CASLRGSSTDTQYF

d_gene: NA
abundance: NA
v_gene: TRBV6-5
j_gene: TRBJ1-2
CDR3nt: TGTGCCAGCAGCGGACGGGGGTATGGCTACACCTTC
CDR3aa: CASSGRGYGYTF

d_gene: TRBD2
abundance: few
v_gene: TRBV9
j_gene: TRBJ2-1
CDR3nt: TGTGCCAGCAGCTCCCGGACTAGCGGGACTAGGAATGAGCAGTTCTTC
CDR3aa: CASSSRTSGTRNEQFF

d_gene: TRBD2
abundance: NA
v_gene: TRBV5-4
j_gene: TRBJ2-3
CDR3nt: TGTGCCAGCGGAACCCGCGGGAGGGGGGCAGATACGCAGTATTTT
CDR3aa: CASGTRGRGADTQYF

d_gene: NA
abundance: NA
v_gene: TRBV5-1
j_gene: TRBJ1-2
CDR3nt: TGCGCCAGCAGCTTCTCACCAAGCGAGGTAGCCTTCTATGGCTACACCTTC
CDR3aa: CASSFSPSEVAFYGYTF

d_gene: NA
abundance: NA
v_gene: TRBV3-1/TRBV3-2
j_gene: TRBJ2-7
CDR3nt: TGTGCCAGCAGCCGACTGAACTACGAGCAGTACTTC
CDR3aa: CASSRLNYEQYF

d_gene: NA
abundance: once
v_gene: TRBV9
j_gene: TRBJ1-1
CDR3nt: TGTGCCAGCAGCCCCCCGACCAGGCTGAACACTGAAGCTTTCTTT
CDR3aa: CASSPPTRLNTEAFF

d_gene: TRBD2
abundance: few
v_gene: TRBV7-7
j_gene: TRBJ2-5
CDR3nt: TGTGCTAGCAGCTTAGTTAGCGGGGAGACCCAGTACTTC
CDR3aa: CASSLVSGETQYF

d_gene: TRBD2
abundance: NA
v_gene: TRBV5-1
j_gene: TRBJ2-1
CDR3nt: TGCGCCAGCAGCAGGACTAGCGGGGGGACTGAGCAGTTCTTC
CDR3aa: CASSRTSGGTEQFF

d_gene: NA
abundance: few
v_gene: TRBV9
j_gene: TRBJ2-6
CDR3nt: TGTGCCAGCAGCGCTATGTATTCCTCTGGGGCCAACGTCCTGACTTTC
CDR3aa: CASSAMYSSGANVLTF

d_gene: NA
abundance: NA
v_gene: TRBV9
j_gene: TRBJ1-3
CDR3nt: TGTGCCAGCAGCGAAAGACAGGAGACTGGAAACACCATATATTTT
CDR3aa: CASSERQETGNTIYF

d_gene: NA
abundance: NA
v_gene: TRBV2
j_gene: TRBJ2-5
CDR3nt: TGTGCCAGCAGTGGATACACAAACCAAGAGACCCAGTACTTC
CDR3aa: CASSGYTNQETQYF

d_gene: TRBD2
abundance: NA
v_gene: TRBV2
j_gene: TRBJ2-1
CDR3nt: TGTGCCAGCAGTGAGTCCCTAGCGGGGGGGCAGTTCTTC
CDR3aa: CASSESLAGGQFF

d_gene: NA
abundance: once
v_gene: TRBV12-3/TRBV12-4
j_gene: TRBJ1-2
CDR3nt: TGTGCCAGCAGTTTTGACGGGGTGCAAGGCTACACCTTC
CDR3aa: CASSFDGVQGYTF

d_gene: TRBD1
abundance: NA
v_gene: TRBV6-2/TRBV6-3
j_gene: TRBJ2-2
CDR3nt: TGTGCCAGCAGTTACCCTACAGGGGGCTTGTCGGCCGGGGAGCTGTTTTTT
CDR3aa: CASSYPTGGLSAGELFF

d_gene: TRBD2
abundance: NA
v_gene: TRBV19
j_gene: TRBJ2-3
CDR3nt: TGTGCCAGTAGCACAGGGACTAGCGGATTTGGTTGGGGCACAGATACGCAGTATTTT
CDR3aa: CASSTGTSGFGWGTDTQYF

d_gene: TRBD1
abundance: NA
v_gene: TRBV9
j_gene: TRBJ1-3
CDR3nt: TGTGCCAGCAGCCTCGGTGGGGGACAGATACACTCTGGAAACACCATATATTTT
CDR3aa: CASSLGGGQIHSGNTIYF

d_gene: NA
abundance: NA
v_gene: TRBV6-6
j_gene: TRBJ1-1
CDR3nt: TGTGCCAGCAGTTACCTTCAGGAGGGGACTGAAGCTTTCTTT
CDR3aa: CASSYLQEGTEAFF

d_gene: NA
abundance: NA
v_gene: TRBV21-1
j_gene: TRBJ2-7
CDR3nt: TGTGCCAGCCCCCGCCTAGCGGGGTGCTCCTACGAGCAGTACTTC
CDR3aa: CASPRLAGCSYEQYF

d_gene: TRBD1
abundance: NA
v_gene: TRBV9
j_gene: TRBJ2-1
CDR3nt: TGTGCCAGCAGCGACGGACAGGGTACCTACAATGAGCAGTTCTTC
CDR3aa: CASSDGQGTYNEQFF

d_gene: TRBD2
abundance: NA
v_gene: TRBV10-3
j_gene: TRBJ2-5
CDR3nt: TGTGCCATCAGTGGTGGGACTAGCGGGGGTGGAGAGACCCAGTACTTC
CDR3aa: CAISGGTSGGGETQYF

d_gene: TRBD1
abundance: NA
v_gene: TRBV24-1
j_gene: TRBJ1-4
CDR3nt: TGTGCCACCAGTGAGCAGGGGGGAGCTAATGAAAAACTGTTTTTT
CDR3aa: CATSEQGGANEKLFF

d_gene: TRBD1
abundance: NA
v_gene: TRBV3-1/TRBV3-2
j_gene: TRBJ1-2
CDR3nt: TGTGCCAGCAGCCAGACAGGGAAGGGCTACACCTTC
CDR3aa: CASSQTGKGYTF

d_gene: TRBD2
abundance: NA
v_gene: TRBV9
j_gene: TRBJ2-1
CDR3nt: TGTGCCAGCAGCGAACTAGCGGGGGGGCATGGGAATGAGCAGTTCTTC
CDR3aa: CASSELAGGHGNEQFF

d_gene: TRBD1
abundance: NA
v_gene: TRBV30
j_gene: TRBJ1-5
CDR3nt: TGTGCCTGGAGTGGGGACAGGGCGACGTTCGTAGACCAGCCCCAGCATTTT
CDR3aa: CAWSGDRATFVDQPQHF

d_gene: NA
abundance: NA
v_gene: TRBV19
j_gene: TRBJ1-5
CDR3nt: TGTGCCAGTAGTAAGAACGGCGGAAGACTTCAGCCCCAGCATTTT
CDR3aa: CASSKNGGRLQPQHF